This T cell receptor beta chain was sequenced during a study of blood T cells in healthy people across ages. With a J-beta primer mix and a sample-barcoded 5' primer, a second PCR ran 7 to 11 cycles. TCRdb independently ran MiXCR on the 5' RACE reads; one entry per CDR3 protein. The profile shows 650,000 to 900,000 distinct CDR3 sequences, approximately 59% of them singletons. The receptor's source is a man between 25 and 39 years old in good health. The sequenced material came from blood.

Here the CDR3 reads CASSPGIKNIQYF. The CDR3 coding sequence is TGTGCCAGCAGCCCCGGCATCAAAAACATTCAGTACTTC. This sequence joins TRBV6-6 and TRBJ2-4; unclear D gene. The CDR3 has 13 amino acids. Per the germline V gene, CDR1 is MNHNY and CDR2 is SVGAGI (reference sequence). V lost 6 bases and J lost 3, with 9 bases in between.